This TCR beta chain came from a study of tumour-infiltrating T cells in Burkitt lymphoma. Turning to the study itself: Patients covered every epidemiological subtype of Burkitt lymphoma. Productive clonality predicted overall and progression-free survival. Study-level findings and limits: Several public clonotypes recurred in numerous Burkitt lymphoma patients.

This CDR3 comprises 15 residues. Here immunoSEQ multiplex PCR was the method, and the copy in TCRdb shows in-frame clones only, minus some. The sample has some 280 clones, roughly 14% seen once; the top ten hold about 15%. As to this clone: The antigen is unknown.

This receptor was taken from a human donor with Burkitt lymphoma. The material sequenced was tumor tissue. V usage is TRBV21-1 and J usage is TRBJ1-2; the table's D call TRBD1 went unverified against the DNA. TRBV21-1 is assigned pseudogene status. CDR3 DNA sequence: TGTGCCAGCAGGGGGACAGCTAATTTTCGTTATGGCTACACCTTC. This translates into CASRGTANFRYGYTF.